This record looks at one T cell receptor (beta chain) sequence and its context. The target antigen is unknown. This entry is derived from a study of cytomegalovirus exposure and HLA in healthy donors. Amplification used 60 Vbeta primers and 13 Jbeta primers. The repertoire was sequenced with immunoSEQ multiplex PCR; TCRdb's copy has only in-frame clones and lacks some. This table has about 180,000 clones, around 80% appearing once. The study, taken as a whole, reports: Later analysis suggested most CMV-associated TCR beta chains were HLA-restricted. A link between a missense DCLRE1C variant and TCR beta V- and J-gene trimming emerged from a later analysis. Associated with cytomegalovirus, according to the listing, were around 160 TCR beta chains. Rarity marked most TCR sequences, yet some public TCRs occurred in many donors.

The specimen sequenced was PBMCs. This receptor was identified in a woman in her forties in good health and CMV-seronegative.

For the CDR3, the DNA is TGTGCCAGTAGTAGACAACAGGGGGCTACCGGGGAGCTGTTTTTT. Translated, it gives CASSRQQGATGELFF. This chain connects TRBV19 to TRBJ2-2; 9 bases agree with TRBD1. Germline lookup yields CDR1 LNHDA and CDR2 SQIVND (reference sequence). V lost 4 bases to trimming and J lost 5 bases; unmatched junction nucleotides: 5. The CDR3 spans 15 residues.